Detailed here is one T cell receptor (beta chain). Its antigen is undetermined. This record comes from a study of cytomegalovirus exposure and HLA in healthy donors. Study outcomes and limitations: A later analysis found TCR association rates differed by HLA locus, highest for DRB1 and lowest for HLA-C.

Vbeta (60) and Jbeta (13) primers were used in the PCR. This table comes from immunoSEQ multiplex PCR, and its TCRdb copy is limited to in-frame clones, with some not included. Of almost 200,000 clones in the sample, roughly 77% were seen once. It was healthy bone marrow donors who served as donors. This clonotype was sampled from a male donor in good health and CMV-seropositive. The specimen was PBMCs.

The DNA for the CDR3 is TGTGCCAGCAGTGACGGGGGTCCTTACTACAATGAGCAGTTCTTC. Its translation is CASSDGGPYYNEQFF. The chain joins TRBV25-1 to TRBJ2-1; TRBD2 might be the D (6 bases). Germline CDR1 reads MGHDK; CDR2 reads SYGVNS. V was shortened by 3 bases and J by 3 bases, with 12 bases between the two germline ends. The CDR3 spans 15 residues.